A selection of T cell receptor beta chains follows, all from one sample in a study of post-analysis software for immune sequencing data. From the PCR reads, TCRdb called clonotypes with MiXCR, one entry per CDR3 protein. The sample has hundreds of thousands of distinct CDR3 sequences; over 35% are singletons. The material sequenced was blood. The source is a girl under 18 with multiple sclerosis. The CDR3 runs from the conserved cysteine through the conserved F or W. D genes are given only for firm matches. Clone size is stated in some rows and not others, as once, few, many or a class when expanded.

clone_size d_call j_call v_call cdr3_nt cdr3_aa
- - TRBJ2-3 TRBV28 TGTGCCAGCAGTTCCCTTTGGCAGTATTTT CASSSLWQYF
few - TRBJ2-5 TRBV7-2 TGTGCCAGCAGCCTCGCCCCGGGGCAAGAGACCCAGTACTTC CASSLAPGQETQYF
- TRBD1 TRBJ2-5 TRBV28 TGTGCCAGCAGTTCACTATCCGGGACAGGGCCTCGAGAGACCCAGTACTTC CASSSLSGTGPRETQYF
few - TRBJ2-4 TRBV6-6 TGTGCCAGCAGTACCCAAAAAAACATTCAGTACTTC CASSTQKNIQYF
few - TRBJ2-2 TRBV20-1 TGCAGTGCTAGAGATTTTAGGGTAGACACCGGGGAGCTGTTTTTT CSARDFRVDTGELFF
- - TRBJ2-5 TRBV2 TGTGCCAGCGGGGGGGCAGAAGAGACCCAGTACTTC CASGGAEETQYF
once TRBD2 TRBJ2-7 TRBV12-3/TRBV12-4 TGTGCCAGCAGTCTGAGACGAGCGGGAAGGAATGAGCAGTACTTC CASSLRRAGRNEQYF
- TRBD2 TRBJ2-7 TRBV13 TGTGCCGGCAGCTTAGAAGGTGCTAGCGGGAGCGAGCAGTACTTC CAGSLEGASGSEQYF
many - TRBJ2-7 TRBV7-2 TGTGCCAGCAGGATCCCCGGGGGATACGAGCAGTACTTC CASRIPGGYEQYF
- TRBD2 TRBJ2-3 TRBV20-1 TGCAGTGCTCCCACTAGCGAGGGGACAGATACGCAGTATTTT CSAPTSEGTDTQYF
- TRBD2 TRBJ2-1 TRBV12-3/TRBV12-4 TGTGTCAGCAGTTTATACATACCCCTAGCGGGAGTATACAATGAGCAGTTCTTC CVSSLYIPLAGVYNEQFF
many - TRBJ2-1 TRBV7-2 TGTGCCAGCAGCTCCCAGCGGACACTCACGTTCTTC CASSSQRTLTFF
once - TRBJ2-7 TRBV15 TGTGCCACCAGCAGAGAGGCCGCGGGACAGTCCTACGAGCAGTACTTC CATSREAAGQSYEQYF
- - TRBJ2-3 TRBV7-6 TGTGCCAGCAGCTCTGAGGTGGCTAGCACAGATACGCAGTATTTT CASSSEVASTDTQYF
- - TRBJ2-5 TRBV28 TGTGCCAGCAAGCGAGCGGAACGTTTGGAGACCCAGTACTTC CASKRAERLETQYF
- TRBD1 TRBJ2-7 TRBV27 TGTGCCAGCAGTCCCCGAGGGACAGGTCCCCACGAGCAGTACTTC CASSPRGTGPHEQYF
- TRBD1 TRBJ2-4 TRBV27 TGTGCCGGCAGTTTATCACCCTCAGGGGGTACCAAAAACAATCAGTACTTC CAGSLSPSGGTKNNQYF
- - TRBJ2-7 TRBV5-1 TGCGCCAGCAGCTTGGCCGAGCGGAGCTACGAGCAGTACTTC CASSLAERSYEQYF
- - TRBJ1-1 TRBV29-1 TGCAGCGTTGGTATGGGAGACCTTCCCCCTGAAGCTTTCTTT CSVGMGDLPPEAFF
- TRBD1 TRBJ2-1 TRBV27 TGTGCCAGCAAGGTGGGACAGGGGCGTTACAATGAGCAGTTCTTC CASKVGQGRYNEQFF
- TRBD1 TRBJ2-3 TRBV20-1 TGCAGTGCTAGATCGGGGCAGGGGGCAGGAGATACGCAGTATTTT CSARSGQGAGDTQYF
few - TRBJ2-5 TRBV12-3/TRBV12-4 TGTGCCAGCAGTTTAAATCAACAGGGAGAGACCCAGTACTTC CASSLNQQGETQYF
- TRBD1 TRBJ2-1 TRBV20-1 TGCAGTGCCACTAGGCGGGACAGGGCCGACAATGAGCAGTTCTTC CSATRRDRADNEQFF
few - TRBJ2-7 TRBV12-3/TRBV12-4 TGTGCCAGCGGGAGTTCCTACGAGCAGTACTTC CASGSSYEQYF
few - TRBJ1-6 TRBV10-3 TGTGCCACCACTACGGAGGACTTCTCCTATAATTCACCCCTCCACTTT CATTTEDFSYNSPLHF
few - TRBJ2-5 TRBV5-1 TGCGCCAGCAGCTTGGCAGTTACGGACCAAGAGACCCAGTACTTC CASSLAVTDQETQYF
- - TRBJ1-1 TRBV6-6 TGTGCCAGCACCAAAAACCCTACAGGGAACACTGAAGCTTTCTTT CASTKNPTGNTEAFF
- - TRBJ1-1 TRBV14 TGTGCCAGCAGCCAAGATACCCCGGGCCCCGGACTTTTCTTT CASSQDTPGPGLFF
few TRBD2 TRBJ2-1 TRBV6-5 TGTGCCAGCAGTTGGGGACTAGCGGGCGAGCAGTTCTTC CASSWGLAGEQFF
- - TRBJ1-2 TRBV5-5 TGTGCCAGCAGCTTTCACCTAGCTAACTATGGCTACACCTTC CASSFHLANYGYTF
few - TRBJ2-1 TRBV5-1 TGCGCCAGCAGCCCCTACGAGGAGAATGAGCAGTTCTTC CASSPYEENEQFF
- - TRBJ1-5 TRBV28 TGTGCCAGCAGAGGCCCAGGAACTAATAGCAATCAGCCCCAGCATTTT CASRGPGTNSNQPQHF